A single sample is the source of the 24 T cell receptor beta chains below, sequenced in a study of identical twins. TCRdb reanalysed the 5' RACE reads using MiXCR and keeps one entry per CDR3 protein. The sample has about 570,000 distinct CDR3 sequences, 9.6% seen once. The same sample was also studied in work on yellow fever vaccine responses in identical twins.

Specimen: PBMCs. The receptors derive from a woman under 30 in good health.

The V gene is TRBV5-1, the J gene TRBJ2-2, with D maybe TRBD2 (5 bases). Germline values: CDR1 SGHRS, CDR2 YFSETQ. V lost 0 bases and J 6 bases, leaving 9 bases between the germline ends. The CDR3 length is 14 residues. The CDR3 reads CASSLAGKSGELFF. As DNA, the CDR3 is TGCGCCAGCAGCTTGGCGGGGAAGTCCGGGGAGCTGTTTTTT.

There are a few counts of this clonotype. The chain is built from TRBV2 and TRBJ2-2; 7 bases map to TRBD2. J gave up 3 bases and V 10 bases, and 8 bases lay outside the gene matches. There are 14 residues in the CDR3. CDR1 and CDR2 from the germline V gene are SNHLY and FYNNEI. CDR3 coding DNA: TGTGCCACCCTTGGTGGGGGGGACACCGGGGAGCTGTTTTTT. This codes for CATLGGGDTGELFF. Drawing the rest from reference TRBV2 and TRBJ2-2, the complete variable domain is EPEVTQTPSHQVTQMGQEVILRCVPISNHLYFYWYRQILGQKVEFLVSFYNNEISEKSEIFDDQFSVERPDGSNFTLKIRSTKLEDSAMYFCATLGGGDTGELFFGEGSRLTVL.

CDR3 coding DNA: TGTGCCTGGAGGATTGGAGGGACCTACGAGCAGTACTTC. It translates to CAWRIGGTYEQYF. This chain joins TRBV30 and TRBJ2-7; tentative D call: TRBD2 (6 bases). Looked up from germline, CDR1 is GTSNPN and CDR2 is SVGIG (reference sequence). V lost 3 bases and J 2 bases, leaving 11 bases between the germline ends. The CDR3 length is 13 residues. Based on the CDR3 plus reference TRBV30 and TRBJ2-7, the full variable domain is SQTIHQWPATLVQPVGSPLSLECTVEGTSNPNLYWYRQAAGRGLQLLFYSVGIGQISSEVPQNLSASRPQDRQFILSSKKLLLSDSGFYLCAWRIGGTYEQYFGPGTRLTVT.

The chain uses TRBV11-3 and TRBJ2-1; D is tentatively TRBD1 or TRBD2 (5 bases each). Germline CDR1 SGHNT, CDR2 YENEEA. CDR3 length: 14 amino acids. V was clipped by 5 bases and J by 6 bases, with 14 bases between them. CDR3 amino acids: CASSPGTAVNEQFF. The DNA of the CDR3 is TGTGCCAGCAGCCCCGGGACCGCAGTCAATGAGCAGTTCTTC. The full variable domain, completed using reference TRBV11-3 and TRBJ2-1, is EAGVVQSPRYKIIEKKQPVAFWCNPISGHNTLYWYLQNLGQGPELLIRYENEEAVDDSQLPKDRFSAERLKGVDSTLKIQPAELGDSAVYLCASSPGTAVNEQFFGPGTRLTVL.

Many counts were recorded for this clonotype. The rearrangement links TRBV7-2 to TRBJ2-1; TRBD2 agrees at 14 bases. CDR3 length: 14 residues. Germline values: CDR1 SGHTA, CDR2 FQGNSA. With 5 bases clipped from V and 9 bases from J, the junction kept 3 bases outside the gene matches. The DNA for the CDR3 is TGTGCCAGCAGCGCGGGACTAGCGGGAGCTGAGCAGTTCTTC. It is translated as CASSAGLAGAEQFF.

The rearrangement links TRBV6-4 to TRBJ2-1; a weak D match, TRBD2 (6 bases). Germline assignment: CDR1 MRHNA and CDR2 SNTAGT. The length of the CDR3 is 15 residues. Trimming left V 1 base short and J 7 bases short, with 14 bases between. The CDR3 protein is CASSDLGGKVNEQFF. CDR3 nucleotides: TGTGCCAGCAGTGACTTGGGCGGGAAAGTAAATGAGCAGTTCTTC.

The rearrangement uses TRBV20-1 and TRBJ2-1; a possible D gene is TRBD2 (6 bases). V lost 6 bases to trimming and J lost 6 bases, with 21 bases between them. Germline assignment: CDR1 DFQATT and CDR2 SNEGSKA (reference sequence). The CDR3 spans 15 residues. CDR3 sequence reads: CSATPRKLATNEQFF. DNA for the CDR3: TGCAGTGCCACACCAAGGAAACTAGCAACCAATGAGCAGTTCTTC.

This clonotype was observed many times. The rearrangement links TRBV12-3 or TRBV12-4 to TRBJ1-2; perhaps TRBD1 as D (5 bases). The V gene lost 2 bases and the J gene lost 3 bases, with 7 bases spanning the gap. The CDR3 is 13 amino acids. CDR3 loop: CASSLLRDYGYTF. The CDR3 nucleotides read TGTGCCAGCAGTTTACTCAGGGACTATGGCTACACCTTC.

This clonotype appeared many times. V and J are TRBV5-1 and TRBJ1-3; maybe TRBD1 (6 bases). CDR3 length equals 16 residues. Deletions cut 4 bases from V and 0 bases from J, with 14 bases between. Looked up from germline, CDR1 is SGHRS and CDR2 is YFSETQ. CDR3 in amino acids: CASSRNDRNSGNTIYF. The DNA of the CDR3 is TGCGCCAGCAGCCGAAATGACAGGAACTCTGGAAACACCATATATTTT.

This clonotype was detected only a few times. The chain links TRBV7-2 to TRBJ2-5; 7 bases fit TRBD1. The CDR3 sequence is 14 residues long. Trimming took 7 bases from V and 1 from J; bases not matched to a gene: 6. CDR1 is SGHTA and CDR2 is FQGNSA in the germline V gene. The CDR3 DNA is TGTGCCAGCACCCTAGACAGGGTCCAAGAGACCCAGTACTTC. It is translated as CASTLDRVQETQYF. The full variable domain, its missing parts supplied by reference TRBV7-2 and TRBJ2-5, is GAGVSQSPSNKVTEKGKDVELRCDPISGHTALYWYRQSLGQGLEFLIYFQGNSAPDKSGLPSDRFSAERTGGSVSTLTIQRTQQEDSAVYLCASTLDRVQETQYFGPGTRLLVL.

This clonotype was observed at least ten times. The chain has TRBV29-1 and TRBJ2-7; 9 positions agree with TRBD2. CDR1 and CDR2 from the germline V gene are SQVTM and ANQGSEA. The V segment lost 4 bases and the J segment 4 bases; nucleotides outside the gene matches: 5. The CDR3 totals 13 residues. The CDR3 DNA follows: TGCAGCGTTGTGGTGGCGGGAGGGTACGAGCAGTACTTC. Its translation: CSVVVAGGYEQYF.

This clonotype was seen at least ten times. This chain links TRBV12-3 or TRBV12-4 with TRBJ1-2; unclear D gene. CDR3 length: 13 residues. V gave up 4 bases and J gave up 8 bases, with 14 bases separating them. The CDR3 DNA is TGTGCCAGCAGTTCTGGCGCAAGGCGCGGCTACACCTTC. Translation: CASSSGARRGYTF.

This clonotype was picked up many times. The chain couples TRBV12-3 or TRBV12-4 to TRBJ1-6; TRBD1 matches at 9 bases. With V trimmed by 7 bases and J by 4 bases, 5 bases remained unmatched. The length of the CDR3 is 15 residues. CDR3 nucleotide sequence: TGTGCCAGCACTTGGGGACAGGGTTATAATTCACCCCTCCACTTT. Translated, it gives CASTWGQGYNSPLHF.

Many counts were recorded for this clonotype. This chain connects TRBV12-3 or TRBV12-4 to TRBJ1-2; D may be TRBD1 (5 bases). Between the trimmed V and J ends, which lost 7 bases and 7 bases, there was a span of 19 bases. The CDR3 is 14 residues long. The CDR3 DNA is TGTGCCAGCACCAGACTCGGGGGATTCCTTGGCTACACCTTC. Protein: CASTRLGGFLGYTF.

This clonotype was detected many times. The rearrangement links TRBV12-3 or TRBV12-4 to TRBJ2-3, with TRBD2 matching 12 bases. This CDR3 comprises 15 residues. J lost 3 bases, V lost 4 bases, and 2 bases had no gene match. CDR3 residues: CASSSTSGGTDTQYF. The CDR3 bases are TGTGCCAGCAGTTCGACTAGCGGGGGTACAGATACGCAGTATTTT.

The rearrangement uses TRBV7-9 and TRBJ2-1, with D possibly matching TRBD2 (5 bases). Germline-derived CDR1 and CDR2 are SEHNR and FQNEAQ (reference sequence). Trimming left V 5 bases short and J 4 bases short, with 12 bases between. There are 14 residues in the CDR3. CDR3 in amino acids: CASSPEERYNEQFF. The CDR3 DNA reads as TGTGCCAGCAGCCCGGAGGAGCGGTACAATGAGCAGTTCTTC. Full variable domain (missing parts from reference TRBV7-9 and TRBJ2-1): DTGVSQNPRHKITKRGQNVTFRCDPISEHNRLYWYRQTLGQGPEFLTYFQNEAQLEKSRLLSDRFSAERPKGSFSTLEIQRTEQGDSAMYLCASSPEERYNEQFFGPGTRLTVL.

Only a few counts were recorded for this clonotype. The chain combines TRBV12-3 or TRBV12-4 with TRBJ2-5; 10 positions match TRBD2. Trimming at V came to 1 base and at J to 5 bases, leaving 7 bases not matched to a gene. The CDR3 is made up of 16 amino acids. Written as DNA, the CDR3 is TGTGCCAGCAGTTTAGAGGCTAGCGGGAGTAGGGAGACCCAGTACTTC. Its protein product is CASSLEASGSRETQYF.

CDR3 residues: CAWSVGGYNEQFF. DNA for the CDR3: TGTGCCTGGAGTGTAGGGGGCTACAATGAGCAGTTCTTC. The chain joins TRBV30 to TRBJ2-1; D is possibly TRBD1 (6 bases). Trimming shortened V by 0 bases and J by 3 bases, and 6 bases separated the two germline ends. The CDR3 has 13 amino acids. Germline V gene sequence: CDR1 GTSNPN, CDR2 SVGIG (reference sequence).

This clonotype turned up a few times. The J gene is TRBJ1-5, the V gene TRBV14, with a possible D match to TRBD1 (5 bases). The CDR3 loop spans 15 amino acids. The ends were cut back, 1 base at V and 1 base at J, with 8 bases in the middle. Germline V gene sequence: CDR1 SGHDN, CDR2 FVKESK. In nucleotides, the CDR3 is TGTGCCAGCAGCCAAGGTGACAGCAGCAATCAGCCCCAGCATTTT. It codes for CASSQGDSSNQPQHF.

The V and J genes are TRBV7-2 and TRBJ2-1, with D tentatively TRBD2 (6 bases). Trimming took 5 bases from V and 2 from J, leaving 13 bases between them. The CDR3 has 15 amino acids. The germline V gene has CDR1 SGHTA and CDR2 FQGNSA. The DNA of the CDR3 is TGTGCCAGCAGCCCTCTAGCGAATCCCTACAATGAGCAGTTCTTC. Amino acids: CASSPLANPYNEQFF. Based on the CDR3 plus reference TRBV7-2 and TRBJ2-1, the full variable domain is GAGVSQSPSNKVTEKGKDVELRCDPISGHTALYWYRQSLGQGLEFLIYFQGNSAPDKSGLPSDRFSAERTGGSVSTLTIQRTQQEDSAVYLCASSPLANPYNEQFFGPGTRLTVL.

In its sample, this clonotype was seen many times. The V and J genes are TRBV5-1 and TRBJ2-7; D might be TRBD1 or TRBD2, each matching 5 bases. Germline CDR1 reads SGHRS; CDR2 reads YFSETQ. Trimming took off 0 bases at V and 6 bases at J, with 13 bases between the two ends. The CDR3 runs 14 residues. The CDR3 DNA sequence: TGCGCCAGCAGCTTGGCTGCGTCTGGGGGCGAGCAGTACTTC. As protein: CASSLAASGGEQYF.

V gene TRBV29-1 combines with J gene TRBJ2-7; 10 nucleotides line up with TRBD1. CDR1 is SQVTM and CDR2 is ANQGSEA in the germline V gene. V lost 5 bases, J lost 7 bases, and 8 bases stayed unmatched. The CDR3 runs 13 residues. CDR3 sequence (DNA): TGCAGCGTTAGGATCAGGACAGGGGGAGAGCAGTACTTC. This codes for CSVRIRTGGEQYF.

This chain links TRBV7-2 with TRBJ1-2; a possible D gene is TRBD1 (5 bases). Germline V gives CDR1 SGHTA, CDR2 FQGNSA. CDR3 length: 12 amino acids. Trimming took off 6 bases at V and 10 bases at J, with 15 bases between the two ends. The CDR3: CASRAREVDYTF. The CDR3 DNA reads TGTGCCAGCAGGGCCAGGGAAGTTGACTACACCTTC.

This chain connects TRBV5-4 to TRBJ2-3, with 11 bases that match TRBD2. Germline values: CDR1 SGHNT, CDR2 YYREEE (reference sequence). With 4 bases clipped from V and 6 bases from J, the junction kept 10 bases outside the gene matches. The CDR3 is made up of 16 amino acids. For the CDR3, the DNA is TGTGCCAGCAGCCTGATGACTAGCGGGACTGCTGATACGCAGTATTTT. It codes for CASSLMTSGTADTQYF. The complete variable domain, with remaining parts taken from reference TRBV5-4 and TRBJ2-3, reads ETGVTQSPTHLIKTRGQQVTLRCSSQSGHNTVSWYQQALGQGPQFIFQYYREEENGRGNFPPRFSGLQFPNYSSELNVNALELDDSALYLCASSLMTSGTADTQYFGPGTRLTVL.